The 16 T cell receptor beta chains below come from one sample, sequenced in a study of blood T cells in healthy people across ages (dated by TCRdb to the mid-2010s). The receptor library was made with 5' RACE. Sequencing was performed on an Illumina HiSeq 2500. The second PCR ran for roughly 7 to 12 cycles and used a J-beta primer mix along with a sample-barcoded 5' primer. TCRdb trimmed public reads at Q25 via fastp, called clones via MiXCR and kept in-frame beta chains. Rows with a matching CDR3 protein are joined into one entry that keeps the most common DNA and genes. Across this sample there are around 500,000 distinct CDR3 sequences, with about 29% seen only once. The leading ten clones occupy roughly 3.5% of the sample. The same sample was also studied in work on T cells of mothers and their children.

Sample: blood. These receptors were taken from a boy younger than 10 in good health.

This clonotype was picked up a small number of times. The chain joins TRBV6-5 to TRBJ2-3, with D perhaps matching TRBD2 (6 bases). The CDR3 extends over 11 amino acids. V was pared by 5 bases and J by 11 bases, with 11 bases between. The germline V gene encodes CDR1 MNHEY and CDR2 SVGAGI. This chain's CDR3 is CASSTLGGQYF. CDR3 nucleotide sequence: TGTGCCAGCAGTACCTTGGGGGGGCAGTATTTT.

The chain links TRBV4-1 to TRBJ1-4; D call uncertain. CDR1 is MGHRA, CDR2 YSYEKL, per germline. CDR3 length: 13 residues. Deletions cut 0 bases from V and 12 bases from J, with 11 bases between. CDR3 bases: TGCGCCAGCAGCCAAGAGTCGCCGCAGGAACTGTTTTTT. Its protein product is CASSQESPQELFF.

V usage is TRBV20-1 and J usage is TRBJ1-1; D is unclear. CDR3 length: 11 amino acids. V was shortened by 3 bases and J by 3 bases, with 5 bases between the two germline ends. CDR1 and CDR2 (germline): DFQATT, SNEGSKA (reference sequence). The CDR3 nucleotides are TGCAGTGCTAGTATGGACACTGAAGCTTTCTTT. Encoded protein: CSASMDTEAFF.

The chain employs TRBV7-6 and TRBJ2-1; D unresolved. Per the germline V gene, CDR1 is SGHVS and CDR2 is FNYEAQ. Trimming pared 5 bases from V and 12 bases from J, leaving 14 bases between. The CDR3 contains 12 residues. The CDR3 DNA sequence: TGTGCCAGCAGCCCCGGGCCAGTGGGGCAGTTCTTC. Amino acid sequence: CASSPGPVGQFF.

Concerning this clonotype itself: Compared with germline, one end of the junction differs, possibly owing to a read error. The chain joins TRBV5-1 to TRBJ1-1, with D perhaps matching TRBD1 (6 bases). Germline loops: CDR1 SGHRS, CDR2 YFSETQ. CDR3 length equals 14 residues. CDR3 bases: TGCGCCGGCAGCTCCGGACAGAGGAACACTGAAGCTTTCTTT. Protein sequence: CAGSSGQRNTEAFF.

This clonotype showed up just a few times. J is TRBJ2-1 and V is TRBV20-1, with 10 bases that match TRBD1. CDR1 and CDR2 (germline): DFQATT, SNEGSKA (reference sequence). The length of the CDR3 is 15 residues. The trim removed 0 bases at V and 10 bases at J, leaving 9 bases unmatched. The CDR3 sequence is CSARDGDRGPVEQFF. Here the CDR3 DNA reads TGCAGTGCTAGAGATGGGGACAGGGGTCCTGTGGAGCAGTTCTTC.

The V call is TRBV11-2, the J call TRBJ2-7; D is perhaps TRBD1 or TRBD2 (5 bases each). The CDR3 is made up of 16 amino acids. The germline V gene encodes CDR1 SGHAT and CDR2 FQNNGV. Trimming shortened V by 5 bases and J by 5 bases, and 22 bases separated the two germline ends. The CDR3 nucleotides read TGTGCCAGCAGCGGACGCGGGTGGGGCAGGGAAAACGAGCAGTACTTC. Translated: CASSGRGWGRENEQYF.

This clonotype was recorded a few times. The J gene is TRBJ2-7, the V gene TRBV3-1, with D unresolved. This CDR3 is built from 13 residues. In germline, CDR1 is LGHDT, CDR2 YNNKEL (reference sequence). The V gene lost 2 bases and the J gene lost 6 bases, with 11 bases spanning the gap. The CDR3 sequence is CASSQSPGTEQYF. The CDR3 region has the DNA TGTGCCAGCAGCCAATCTCCAGGAACCGAGCAGTACTTC.

This clonotype was seen only a few times. The chain joins TRBV28 to TRBJ2-2, with D tentatively TRBD2 (6 bases). The germline V gene has CDR1 MDHEN and CDR2 SYDVKM. The CDR3 consists of 13 residues. V was cut by 4 bases and J by 6 bases, with 9 bases left in between. CDR3 protein: CASSSRGAGELFF. The DNA of the CDR3 is TGTGCCAGCAGTTCGCGGGGCGCCGGGGAGCTGTTTTTT.

The chain employs TRBV6-1 and TRBJ2-2, with TRBD2 identical over 7 bases. Per the germline V gene, CDR1 is MNHNS and CDR2 is SASEGT. The CDR3 loop spans 16 amino acids. V dropped 2 bases and J dropped 0; count of bases not matched to a gene: 3. The CDR3 reads CASSEWGGPNTGELFF. DNA for the CDR3: TGTGCCAGCAGTGAATGGGGGGGTCCGAACACCGGGGAGCTGTTTTTT.

This clonotype was detected only a few times. The J gene is TRBJ1-1, the V gene TRBV2; D gene uncertain. This CDR3 is 11 amino acids long. Germline V CDR1 and CDR2: SNHLY, FYNNEI. The germline V and J ends were trimmed by 11 bases and 1 base, with 8 bases remaining between them. The CDR3 DNA is TGTGCCCCCGGTGCGAACACTGAAGCTTTCTTT. Amino acid sequence: CAPGANTEAFF. Looking up the rest from reference TRBV2 and TRBJ1-1 gives the full variable domain: EPEVTQTPSHQVTQMGQEVILRCVPISNHLYFYWYRQILGQKVEFLVSFYNNEISEKSEIFDDQFSVERPDGSNFTLKIRSTKLEDSAMYFCAPGANTEAFFGQGTRLTVV.

This clonotype was detected a few times. The chain carries TRBV5-1 and TRBJ2-5; D uncertain. Trimming pared 2 bases from V and 2 bases from J, leaving 13 bases between. Germline-derived CDR1 and CDR2 are SGHRS and YFSETQ. The CDR3 consists of 15 residues. CDR3 in DNA: TGCGCCAGCAGCTTTTCCCGACGGATACAAGAGACCCAGTACTTC. Its translation is CASSFSRRIQETQYF. Looking up the rest from reference TRBV5-1 and TRBJ2-5 gives the full variable domain: KAGVTQTPRYLIKTRGQQVTLSCSPISGHRSVSWYQQTPGQGLQFLFEYFSETQRNKGNFPGRFSGRQFSNSRSEMNVSTLELGDSALYLCASSFSRRIQETQYFGPGTRLLVL.

The genes are TRBV6-5 and TRBJ2-7, with D possibly TRBD2 on 6 matching bases. The CDR3 contains 15 residues. CDR1 and CDR2 (germline): MNHEY, SVGAGI. The V gene lost 2 bases and the J gene lost 3 bases, with 14 bases spanning the gap. CDR3 DNA: TGTGCCAGCAGTTACCGGCGGGACCGAGGCTACGAGCAGTACTTC. The encoded protein is CASSYRRDRGYEQYF.

This clonotype has just one count. The rearrangement links TRBV7-3 to TRBJ2-1, with 8 bases that match TRBD1. CDR1 SGHTA and CDR2 FQGTGA come from the germline V gene. J gave up 7 bases and V 6 bases, and 8 bases lay outside the gene matches. CDR3 length: 14 amino acids. In nucleotides, the CDR3 is TGTGCCAGCAGTTCCGGGACAGGATTGAATGAGCAGTTCTTC. Amino acids: CASSSGTGLNEQFF.

V gene TRBV27 combines with J gene TRBJ2-1, with 10 bases aligning to TRBD2. The J call may be mistaken, given a closer DNA end match to TRBJ2-7. In germline, CDR1 is MNHEY, CDR2 SMNVEV (reference sequence). The CDR3 has 14 amino acids. CDR3 coding DNA: TGTGCCAGCAGCCAACTAGCGGGGATCTACGAGCAGTACTTC. It is translated as CASSQLAGIYEQYF.

This clonotype occurred a few times. The chain recombines TRBV18 with TRBJ1-3; D not resolved. This CDR3 is built from 18 residues. V was trimmed by 1 base and J by 0 bases, leaving 16 bases between them. Looked up from germline, CDR1 is KGHSH and CDR2 is LQKENI. The CDR3 coding sequence is TGTGCCAGCTCACCACGGGCGGGAACTAGCCACTCTGGAAACACCATATATTTT. Translation: CASSPRAGTSHSGNTIYF.